The present TCR beta chain was sequenced within a study of blood T cell repertoires in COVID-19. Deletions cut 2 bases from V and 3 bases from J, with 14 bases between. Looked up from germline, CDR1 is MNHEY and CDR2 is SVGAGI. The CDR3 sequence is 15 residues long. The data were produced by immunoSEQ multiplex PCR, yet TCRdb's version contains in-frame clones alone and is incomplete. The repertoire holds approximately 240,000 clones, with about 88% as singletons. Sequences were obtained from peripheral blood. This chain links TRBV6-5 with TRBJ2-7; tentative D call: TRBD1 (5 bases). The receptor was isolated from a woman in her forties who had recovered from COVID-19. CDR3 DNA: TGTGCCAGCAGTTACGTCGACAGCAGATTCTACGAGCAGTACTTC. Translating gives CASSYVDSRFYEQYF.